Sequencing of this T cell receptor beta chain was carried out in a study of T cell repertoires in cytomegalovirus infection. Points from the study as a whole: Totalled public TCR beta family frequency picked out people who carried CMV plus the relevant HLA.

This clonotype was counted many times. Its antigen is not identified. TCRdb reprocessed the reads with MiXCR, giving one entry per CDR3 protein. The sample lists 250,000 or so distinct CDR3 sequences; over 15% were seen once. V was clipped by 5 bases and J by 0 bases; unmatched bases: 8. The germline CDR1 and CDR2 sequences are SGHTA and FQGNSA. CDR3 length: 17 amino acids. V usage is TRBV7-2 and J usage is TRBJ2-3, with 10 nucleotides matching TRBD2. This clonotype originated in a human donor in good health (CMV status not recorded). Some clones in this sample may be carry-over from other donors' samples. The sequencing input was CD8+ T cells from PBMCs. The CDR3 loop is CASSGISSGGSTDTQYF. The CDR3 DNA follows: TGTGCCAGCAGCGGCATCTCTAGCGGGGGCAGCACAGATACGCAGTATTTT.